This T cell receptor beta chain is from a study of cytomegalovirus exposure and HLA in healthy donors. Study-level results: TCR beta V- and J-gene trimming was later associated with a missense DCLRE1C variant.

Notes on this clone: Antigen specificity is unknown.

PCR used 60 Vbeta primers and 13 Jbeta primers. TCRdb keeps only in-frame clones here, not all; method: immunoSEQ multiplex PCR. The sample data list approximately 40,000 clones. Material: PBMCs. This clonotype originated in a human donor in good health.

CDR3 sequence reads: CATYNLAGRLGYTF. The CDR3 nucleotides read TGTGCCACCTACAATCTTGCAGGGCGTCTTGGCTACACCTTC. The J gene is TRBJ1-2, the V gene TRBV28, with D possibly TRBD1 on 5 matching bases. CDR3 length: 14 residues. The V gene's germline CDR1 is MDHEN and CDR2 SYDVKM. V lost 10 bases and J lost 7, with 22 bases in between.